The clone carrying this T cell receptor beta chain was seen only a few times. The antigen remains unidentified. The data were taken from a study of T cell responses to AZD1222 COVID-19 vaccine. Here immunoSEQ multiplex PCR was the method, and the copy in TCRdb shows in-frame clones only, minus some. The sample contains fewer than 200,000 clones, 92% of which appear only once. Findings of the study overall: Spike-spanning, vaccine-associated CD4 TCRs were dominant at 160-218 and 743-854.

The CDR3 extends over 15 amino acids. CDR1 SGHVS and CDR2 FQNEAQ come from the germline V gene. Trimming removed 6 bases from V and 9 bases from J, with 18 bases in between. This rearrangement joins TRBV7-8 to TRBJ1-6; D is possibly TRBD1 (5 bases). This sequence was found in an adult in good health. This specimen consisted of peripheral blood, obtained on day 0 of MenACWY control vaccination. This CDR3 reads CASRTSQGGTSPLHF. The CDR3 DNA is TGTGCCAGCAGGACCTCCCAGGGAGGGACTTCACCCCTCCACTTT. Full variable domain (remainder filled in from reference TRBV7-8 and TRBJ1-6): GAGVSQSPRYKVAKRGQDVALRCDPISGHVSLFWYQQALGQGPEFLTYFQNEAQLDKSGLPSDRFFAERPEGSVSTLKIQRTQQEDSAVYLCASRTSQGGTSPLHFGNGTRLTVT.